Listed here are 14 T cell receptor beta chains from one sample, sequenced in a study of blood T cell repertoires in COVID-19. The assay was immunoSEQ multiplex PCR, and TCRdb's table has in-frame clones only and misses some. The sample yields about 360,000 clones, about four fifths seen once. Sequences were obtained from peripheral blood. The receptors stem from a man younger than 45 with active or convalescent COVID-19.

This chain uses TRBV2 with TRBJ2-5; D perhaps matches TRBD1 (6 bases). With 7 bases removed from V and 0 bases from J, the gap between germline ends came to 12 bases. Germline CDR1 reads SNHLY; CDR2 reads FYNNEI. The CDR3 is 14 residues long. CDR3: CASMGAVYQETQYF. DNA for the CDR3: TGTGCCAGCATGGGGGCAGTCTACCAAGAGACCCAGTACTTC.

The chain uses TRBV6-2 or TRBV6-3 and TRBJ2-2; 9 positions agree with TRBD2. V gave up 0 bases and J gave up 7 bases; unmatched junction bases: 6. The CDR3 length is 16 residues. Germline V gives CDR1 MNHEY, CDR2 SVGEGT. CDR3 DNA sequence: TGTGCCAGCAGTTACTCTGGCGGGGGGGCCGTCGGGGAGCTGTTTTTT. It codes for CASSYSGGGAVGELFF.

The chain has TRBV7-3 and TRBJ2-1; D uncertain. V lost 2 bases and J lost 3, with 5 bases in between. The CDR3 loop spans 13 amino acids. Looked up from germline, CDR1 is SGHTA and CDR2 is FQGTGA. The CDR3 DNA is TGTGCCAGCAGCTTATACAACTACAATGAGCAGTTCTTC. Protein product: CASSLYNYNEQFF. Filled out from reference TRBV7-3 and TRBJ2-1, the complete variable domain reads GAGVSQTPSNKVTEKGKYVELRCDPISGHTALYWYRQSLGQGPEFLIYFQGTGAADDSGLPNDRFFAVRPEGSVSTLKIQRTERGDSAVYLCASSLYNYNEQFFGPGTRLTVL.

The chain joins TRBV18 to TRBJ2-5, with 9 bases aligning to TRBD1. CDR3 length: 15 amino acids. The ends lost 3 bases at V and 0 bases at J; junction bases unmatched: 2. The V gene's germline CDR1 is KGHSH and CDR2 LQKENI. The CDR3 DNA reads TGTGCCAGCTCACCTGGACAGGGGTACCAAGAGACCCAGTACTTC. Its protein is CASSPGQGYQETQYF.

The gene calls are TRBV24-1 and TRBJ2-7; D gene unclear. V was trimmed by 2 bases and J by 0 bases, leaving 7 bases between them. This CDR3 has 14 residues. Germline V gene sequence: CDR1 KGHDR, CDR2 SFDVKD. The CDR3 nucleotides read TGTGCCACCAGTGATTACACCAGCTCCTACGAGCAGTACTTC. The encoded protein is CATSDYTSSYEQYF.

The chain joins TRBV20-1 to TRBJ2-5, with D possibly matching TRBD1 (6 bases). Trimming removed 3 bases at V and 7 bases at J, with 9 bases between. From germline, CDR1 is DFQATT and CDR2 SNEGSKA (reference sequence). The CDR3 is 11 residues long. The CDR3, as DNA: TGCAGTGCTAGGGGACAAACGACCCAGTACTTC. Amino acids: CSARGQTTQYF.

The chain links TRBV28 to TRBJ2-4; maybe TRBD1 (5 bases). Per the germline V gene, CDR1 is MDHEN and CDR2 is SYDVKM. The CDR3 sequence is 15 residues long. Trimming stripped 2 bases from V and 4 bases from J, with 12 bases between. As DNA, the CDR3 is TGTGCCAGCAGTTTACAGGGTCTCTTGAAAAACATTCAGTACTTC. This codes for CASSLQGLLKNIQYF.

This rearrangement joins TRBV18 to TRBJ1-2; no reliable D call. The CDR3 covers 17 residues. The V gene's germline CDR1 is KGHSH and CDR2 LQKENI. V was cut by 4 bases and J by 0 bases, with 18 bases left in between. The CDR3 DNA reads as TGTGCCAGCTCACACCGACAAGCCGAGACCGCTAACTATGGCTACACCTTC. Encoded protein: CASSHRQAETANYGYTF.

This chain uses TRBV25-1 with TRBJ1-1; D not resolved. This CDR3 is built from 14 residues. Germline-derived CDR1 and CDR2 are MGHDK and SYGVNS. V lost 1 base and J lost 7, with 13 bases in between. In DNA form, the CDR3 reads TGTGCCAGCAGTGAATTTGGCAGGTATGTTGAAGCTTTCTTT. It codes for CASSEFGRYVEAFF.

The chain couples TRBV24-1 to TRBJ1-2; D ambiguous. Per the germline V gene, CDR1 is KGHDR and CDR2 is SFDVKD. Trimming removed 3 bases at V and 0 bases at J, with 10 bases between. The CDR3 is 15 residues long. CDR3 loop: CATSDPADSNYGYTF. CDR3 in DNA: TGTGCCACCAGTGATCCCGCAGATTCTAACTATGGCTACACCTTC.

The V and J genes are TRBV2 and TRBJ1-2, with 7 bases lining up with TRBD1. CDR3 length: 13 amino acids. Germline CDR1 SNHLY, CDR2 FYNNEI. The V gene end was trimmed by 3 bases and the J gene end by 4 bases; junction bases not matched to a gene: 2. CDR3 sequence (DNA): TGTGCCAGCAGTGAGAACAGGGGCTATGGCTACACCTTC. It translates to CASSENRGYGYTF.

The rearrangement joins TRBV2 to TRBJ2-7, with D possibly TRBD2 on 6 matching bases. Per germline, CDR1 SNHLY and CDR2 FYNNEI. V dropped 5 bases and J dropped 6 bases, with 17 bases sitting between them. The CDR3 is made up of 14 amino acids. DNA for the CDR3: TGTGCCAGCAGTCTAGAAAGGAGGGCACCCGAGCAGTACTTC. This codes for CASSLERRAPEQYF.

V usage is TRBV12-3 or TRBV12-4 and J usage is TRBJ2-5; TRBD1 is a possible D gene (5 bases). This CDR3 is built from 10 residues. Trimming took 5 bases from V and 12 from J, leaving 10 bases between them. CDR3 residues: CASSADTKYF. CDR3 nucleotide sequence: TGTGCCAGCAGTGCGGACACTAAGTACTTC.

The chain uses TRBV7-9 and TRBJ2-3; 10 bases are shared with TRBD2. Trimming removed 2 bases from V and 3 bases from J; junction bases left unmatched: 5. This CDR3 region has 16 residues. Germline V CDR1 and CDR2: SEHNR, FQNEAQ (reference sequence). The CDR3, as DNA: TGTGCCAGCAGCTTATCGGCTAGCGGGAGAACAGATACGCAGTATTTT. It encodes CASSLSASGRTDTQYF.